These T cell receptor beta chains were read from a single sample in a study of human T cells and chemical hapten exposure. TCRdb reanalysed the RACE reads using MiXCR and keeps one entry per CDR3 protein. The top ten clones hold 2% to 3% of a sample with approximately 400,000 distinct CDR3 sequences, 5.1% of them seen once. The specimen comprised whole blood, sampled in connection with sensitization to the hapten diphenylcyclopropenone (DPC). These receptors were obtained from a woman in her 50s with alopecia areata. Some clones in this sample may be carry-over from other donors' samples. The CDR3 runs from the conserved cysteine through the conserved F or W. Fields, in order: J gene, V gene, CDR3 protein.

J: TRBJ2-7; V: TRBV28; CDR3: CASSGTSVSFYEQYF
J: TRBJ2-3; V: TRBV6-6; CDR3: CASRADVDTQYF
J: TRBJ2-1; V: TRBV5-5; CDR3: CASSGRDRGPEQFF
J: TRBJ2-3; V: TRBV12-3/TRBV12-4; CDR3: CASSLGTVTGTQYF
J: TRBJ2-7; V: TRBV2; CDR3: CASSVLASYEQYF
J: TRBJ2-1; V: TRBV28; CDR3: CASSSWDGGYNEQFF
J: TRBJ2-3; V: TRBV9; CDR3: CASSTGLSTDTQYF
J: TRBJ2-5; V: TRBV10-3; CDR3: CAIRASKETQYF
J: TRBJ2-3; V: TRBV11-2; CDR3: CASSDLRRAPDTQYF
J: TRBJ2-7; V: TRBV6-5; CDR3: CASSYSIWDSSYEQYF
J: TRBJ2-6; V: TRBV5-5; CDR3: CASSLVFPASGANVLTF
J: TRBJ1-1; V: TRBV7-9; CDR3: CASSSFDRNTEAFF
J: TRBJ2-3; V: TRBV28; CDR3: CASSTVGGLAGGRTDTQYF
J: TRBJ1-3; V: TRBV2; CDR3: CASSQTGAGNTIYF
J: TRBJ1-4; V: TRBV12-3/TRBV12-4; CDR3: CASSAPGPKEEKLFF
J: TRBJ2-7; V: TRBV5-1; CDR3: CASSLSVAGGSYEQYF
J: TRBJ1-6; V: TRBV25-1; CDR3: CASSDPRLRSPLHF
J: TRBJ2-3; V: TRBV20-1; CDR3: CSAAVAGRTDTQYF
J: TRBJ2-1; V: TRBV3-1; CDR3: CASSTTSGGGNEQFF
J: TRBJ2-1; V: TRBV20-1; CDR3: CSAERVGNEQFF
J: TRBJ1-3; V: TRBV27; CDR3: CASSPTPPEPRPHSGNTIYF
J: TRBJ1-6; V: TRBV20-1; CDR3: CSAREGRETSPLHF
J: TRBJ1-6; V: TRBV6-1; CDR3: CASSPRDRSSYNSPLHF
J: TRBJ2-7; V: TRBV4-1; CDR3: CASSRQDSSYEQYF
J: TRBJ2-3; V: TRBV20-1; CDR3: CSASRAGSEGTDTQYF
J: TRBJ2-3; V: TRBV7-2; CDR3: CASSTTGDTQYF
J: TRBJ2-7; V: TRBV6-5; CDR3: CASSYPPFYEQYF
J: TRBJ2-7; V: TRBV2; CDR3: CASSPPGQPYEQYF
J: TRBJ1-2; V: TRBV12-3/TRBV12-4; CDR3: CASSRGTGDNYGYTF
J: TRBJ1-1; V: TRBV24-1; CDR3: CATKRQETGGTTEAFF
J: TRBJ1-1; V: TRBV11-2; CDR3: CASRVGQNDEAFF
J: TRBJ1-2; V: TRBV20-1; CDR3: CSARDAANYGYTF
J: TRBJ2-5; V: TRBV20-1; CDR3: CSARVGETQYF
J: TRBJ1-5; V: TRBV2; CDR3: CASSGLARRADQPQHF
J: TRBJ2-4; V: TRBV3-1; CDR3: CASSQEAGVKNIQYF
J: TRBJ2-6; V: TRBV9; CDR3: CASSVTTRSDSGANVLTF
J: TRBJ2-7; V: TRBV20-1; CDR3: CSAADSRAWVEQYF
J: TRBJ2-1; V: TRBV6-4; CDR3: CASSDHLQGIREQFF
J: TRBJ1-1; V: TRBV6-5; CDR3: CATSTHTEAFF
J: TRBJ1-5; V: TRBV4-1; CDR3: CASSQDESWDGYNQPQHF
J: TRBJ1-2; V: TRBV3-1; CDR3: CASSQESAGAQGYTF
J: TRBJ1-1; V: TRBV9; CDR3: CASSVGRGWTEAFF
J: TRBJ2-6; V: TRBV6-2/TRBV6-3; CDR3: CASSYPTLAGANVLTF
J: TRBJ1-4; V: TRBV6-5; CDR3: CASSYSKQGSNEKLFF
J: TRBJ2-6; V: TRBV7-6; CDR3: CASSRTGVNSGANVLTF
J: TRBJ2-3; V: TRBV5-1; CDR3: CASSLARTGAPTDTQYF
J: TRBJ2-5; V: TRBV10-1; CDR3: CASSRTSQETQYF
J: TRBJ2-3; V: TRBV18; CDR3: CASSPPRRGTDTQYF
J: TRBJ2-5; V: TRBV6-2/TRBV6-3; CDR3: CASTQGTAYQETQYF
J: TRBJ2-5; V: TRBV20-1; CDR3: CSATRGAGGPQETQYF
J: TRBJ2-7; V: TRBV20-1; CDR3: CSASGTDSYEQYF
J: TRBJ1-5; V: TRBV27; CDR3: CASSAGQGVSQPQHF
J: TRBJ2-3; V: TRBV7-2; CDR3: CASSSLGGRGDTQYF